This entry lists 12 T cell receptor beta chains sequenced from one sample in a study of beta chain features in type 1 diabetes (dated by TCRdb to between 2017 and 2018). The paper's findings and limits, for the study overall: In all four CD4+ subsets, TCRB CDR3 length was moderately but significantly shorter in type 1 diabetes patients.

The library was produced with the immunoSEQ multiplex PCR assay. The entire amount of isolated RNA was reverse transcribed using the High Capacity cDNA Reverse Transcription Kit, so the sequenced TCRB transcripts were expressed ones. Sourced from immuneACCESS, this table was stored by TCRdb with only in-frame sequences that have V and J called. A share of the clones is absent; for the studies checked, an unresolved V gene accounts for under half, and the remainder has no known explanation. The sample table contains about 660,000 clones; only one count was recorded for over 12% of them. Of the sample, roughly 0.04% falls within the top ten clones. These TCRs' antigens remain unknown. The sample was naive CD4+ T cells from blood. According to the study, the label for this sample's cell subset or site signals: true naive CD4+ T cells. These receptors originate from a man between 18 and 35 years old with type 1 diabetes.

The genes are TRBV27 and TRBJ2-1, with a weak D call TRBD2 (6 bases). Trimming stripped 5 bases from V and 8 bases from J, with 22 bases between. The CDR3 is 16 amino acids. Germline V gene sequence: CDR1 MNHEY, CDR2 SMNVEV (reference sequence). The CDR3 reads CASSKGLPTESYEQFF. The CDR3 coding sequence is TGTGCCAGCAGTAAGGGACTTCCAACTGAGTCTTATGAGCAGTTCTTC.

The CDR3 bases are TGTGCCAGCAGTCCTCAGGGGACTGGTCGACAGCTGTTTTTT. As protein: CASSPQGTGRQLFF. V gene TRBV6-5 combines with J gene TRBJ2-2; D is perhaps TRBD1 or TRBD2 (6 bases each). The CDR3 is 14 residues long. CDR1 is MNHEY and CDR2 is SVGAGI in the germline V gene. V was clipped by 5 bases and J by 12 bases, with 19 bases between them.

In its sample, this clone was seen a few times. This chain links TRBV29-1 with TRBJ2-3; 10 bases map to TRBD1. Unmatched junction bases numbered 8, after V lost 6 bases and J lost 2 bases. Germline V gene data show CDR1 as SQVTM and CDR2 as ANQGSEA. CDR3 length: 15 residues. DNA for the CDR3: TGCAGCGTGGGGGACAGGGGCGGCCACACAGATACGCAGTATTTT. Encoded protein: CSVGDRGGHTDTQYF.

In its sample, this clone was seen a few times. This rearrangement joins TRBV10-2 to TRBJ2-1, with 8 bases lining up with TRBD1. This CDR3 spans 13 amino acids. Per the germline V gene, CDR1 is WSHSY and CDR2 is SAAADI. The V segment lost 0 bases and the J segment 14 bases; nucleotides outside the gene matches: 6. CDR3 in amino acids: CASSESTTTGEFF. In DNA, the CDR3 is TGCGCCAGCAGTGAGTCGACGACGACAGGGGAGTTCTTC.

The CDR3 is CASSVVPGRETQYF. The DNA for the CDR3 is TGTGCCAGCAGCGTAGTTCCAGGGCGAGAGACCCAGTACTTC. The chain employs TRBV9 and TRBJ2-5, with D possibly TRBD1 on 5 matching bases. Per the germline V gene, CDR1 is SGDLS and CDR2 is YYNGEE. This CDR3 spans 14 amino acids. The ends were cut back, 0 bases at V and 4 bases at J, with 10 bases in the middle.

The chain links TRBV6-5 to TRBJ1-3; D gene unclear. Germline CDR1 and CDR2: MNHEY and SVGAGI. The CDR3 spans 11 residues. Trimming took 8 bases from V and 11 from J, leaving 13 bases between them. CDR3 protein: CASGGVGSIYF. CDR3 coding DNA: TGTGCCAGCGGCGGAGTAGGCTCCATATATTTT.

V and J are TRBV18 and TRBJ2-5; TRBD1 aligns across 8 bases. This CDR3 has 14 residues. Per the germline V gene, CDR1 is KGHSH and CDR2 is LQKENI. V was clipped by 5 bases and J by 2 bases; unmatched bases: 4. The CDR3 nucleotides read TGTGCCAGCTCAACTGGACAGGGACAAGAGACCCAGTACTTC. Amino acid sequence: CASSTGQGQETQYF.

The chain couples TRBV10-3 to TRBJ1-1; no definite D call. In germline, CDR1 is ENHRY, CDR2 SYGVKD. V was pared by 4 bases and J by 6 bases, with 12 bases between. The CDR3 consists of 13 residues. CDR3 sequence reads: CAISAKPGAEAFF. For the CDR3, the DNA is TGTGCCATCAGTGCCAAGCCCGGGGCTGAAGCTTTCTTT.

This clone has only a few counts. This rearrangement joins TRBV6-5 to TRBJ2-1; D unclear. Germline CDR1 and CDR2: MNHEY and SVGAGI. CDR3 size: 15 residues. With 5 bases removed from V and 2 bases from J, the gap between germline ends came to 13 bases. The CDR3 reads CASSPSPYPYNEQFF. The CDR3 DNA reads TGTGCCAGCAGTCCTTCCCCATATCCCTACAATGAGCAGTTCTTC.

This clone showed up just a few times. V is TRBV7-9 and J is TRBJ2-3; D remains ambiguous. The germline gives CDR1 SEHNR, CDR2 FQNEAQ (reference sequence). The CDR3 runs to 15 residues. Trimming stripped 2 bases from V and 2 bases from J, with 11 bases between. The CDR3 sequence is CASSLNSLLTDTQYF. CDR3 nucleotide sequence: TGTGCCAGCAGCTTAAACAGCTTACTCACAGATACGCAGTATTTT.

This clone was detected a few times. The rearrangement joins TRBV30 to TRBJ2-1; possibly TRBD2 for D (6 bases). This CDR3 spans 15 amino acids. CDR1 is GTSNPN, CDR2 SVGIG, per germline (reference sequence). V was cut by 3 bases and J by 9 bases, with 21 bases left in between. The CDR3 loop is CAWRGGTRQFGEQFF. CDR3 nucleotide sequence: TGTGCCTGGAGGGGCGGGACGAGACAGTTCGGTGAGCAGTTCTTC.

The chain recombines TRBV11-2 with TRBJ2-1; 14 bases are shared with TRBD2. CDR3 length: 16 residues. Germline loops: CDR1 SGHAT, CDR2 FQNNGV. The ends lost 3 bases at V and 9 bases at J; junction bases unmatched: 7. The DNA for the CDR3 is TGTGCCAGCAGCTTTACCGGGACTAGCGGGAGAATTGAGCAGTTCTTC. This gives the protein CASSFTGTSGRIEQFF.